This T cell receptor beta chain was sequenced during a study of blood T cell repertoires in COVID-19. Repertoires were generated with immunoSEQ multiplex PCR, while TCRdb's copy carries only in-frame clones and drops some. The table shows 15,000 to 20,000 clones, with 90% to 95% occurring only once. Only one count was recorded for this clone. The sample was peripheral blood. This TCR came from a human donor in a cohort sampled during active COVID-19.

The CDR3, as DNA: TGCGCCAGCAGGACGACCACAGGACAGGGCAACACTGAAGCTTTCTTT. Its protein is CASRTTTGQGNTEAFF. The chain employs TRBV5-1 and TRBJ1-1; 8 nucleotides align to TRBD1. Per germline, CDR1 SGHRS and CDR2 YFSETQ. V was clipped by 5 bases and J by 2 bases; unmatched bases: 11. CDR3 length: 16 amino acids.